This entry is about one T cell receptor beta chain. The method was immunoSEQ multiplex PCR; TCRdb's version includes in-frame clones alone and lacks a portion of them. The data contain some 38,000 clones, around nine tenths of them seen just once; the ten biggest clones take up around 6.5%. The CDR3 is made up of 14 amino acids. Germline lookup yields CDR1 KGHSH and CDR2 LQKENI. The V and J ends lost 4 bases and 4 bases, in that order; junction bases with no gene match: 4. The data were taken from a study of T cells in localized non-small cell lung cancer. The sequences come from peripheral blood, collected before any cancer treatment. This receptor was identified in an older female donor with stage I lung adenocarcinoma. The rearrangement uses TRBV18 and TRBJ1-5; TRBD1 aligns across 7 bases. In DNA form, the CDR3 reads TGTGCCAGCTCACGCCTACAGGGGAATCAGCCCCAGCATTTT. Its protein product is CASSRLQGNQPQHF. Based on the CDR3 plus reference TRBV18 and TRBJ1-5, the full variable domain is NAGVMQNPRHLVRRRGQEARLRCSPMKGHSHVYWYRQLPEEGLKFMVYLQKENIIDESGMPKERFSAEFPKEGPSILRIQQVVRGDSAAYFCASSRLQGNQPQHFGDGTRLSIL.